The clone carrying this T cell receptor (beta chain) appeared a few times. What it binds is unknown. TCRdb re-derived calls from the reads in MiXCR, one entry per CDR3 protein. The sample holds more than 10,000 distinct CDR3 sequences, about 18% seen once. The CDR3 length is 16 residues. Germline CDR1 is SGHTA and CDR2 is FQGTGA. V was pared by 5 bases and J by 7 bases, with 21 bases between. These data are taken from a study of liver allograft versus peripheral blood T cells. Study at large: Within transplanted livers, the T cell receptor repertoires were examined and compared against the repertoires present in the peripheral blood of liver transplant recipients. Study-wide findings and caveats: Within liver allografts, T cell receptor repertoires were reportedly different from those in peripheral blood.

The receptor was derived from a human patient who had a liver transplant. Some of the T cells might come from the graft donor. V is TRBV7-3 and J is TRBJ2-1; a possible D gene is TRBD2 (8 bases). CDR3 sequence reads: CASSPGGAGALNEQFF. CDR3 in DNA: TGTGCCAGCAGCCCAGGGGGAGCGGGGGCCCTTAATGAGCAGTTCTTC.